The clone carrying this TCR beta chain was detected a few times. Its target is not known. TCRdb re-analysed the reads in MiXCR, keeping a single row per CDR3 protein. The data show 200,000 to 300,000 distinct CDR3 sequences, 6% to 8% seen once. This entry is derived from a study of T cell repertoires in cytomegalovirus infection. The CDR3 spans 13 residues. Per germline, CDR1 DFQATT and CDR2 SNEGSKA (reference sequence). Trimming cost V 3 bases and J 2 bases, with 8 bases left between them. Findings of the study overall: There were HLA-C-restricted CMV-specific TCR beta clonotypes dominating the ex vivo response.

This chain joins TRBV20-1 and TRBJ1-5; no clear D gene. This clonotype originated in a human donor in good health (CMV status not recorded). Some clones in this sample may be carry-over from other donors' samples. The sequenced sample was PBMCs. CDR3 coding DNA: TGCAGTGCTAGTAGGGCGGGCAATCAGCCCCAGCATTTT. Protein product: CSASRAGNQPQHF.